The entry that follows covers one T cell receptor (beta chain) sequence. The antigen this receptor binds is unknown. Base qualities are not at hand, and no much larger clone is one base apart. The listed sequencing device is Illumina NovaSeq 6000. TCRalpha and TCRbeta cDNA libraries were built by 5'RACE with constant-segment primers, adding sample barcodes and unique molecular identifiers. RNA was extracted from every sample with Trizol reagent. Libraries were amplified in two PCR steps, with a second sample barcode and Illumina TruSeq adapters added in the second step. Sequencing of the libraries was done on an Illumina NovaSeq, producing 2 x 150 bp paired-end reads. Regarding the original processing steps: Demultiplexing of reads and collapsing into UMI-guided consensus sequences were performed with migec v1.2.7. Using mixcr v2.1.11, the UMI consensuses were aligned to TRA and TRB V and J templates and assembled into clonotypes. A clonotype was counted as expanded or contracted only when both edgeR and NoisET called the clonotype significant, with the noise models trained on biological replicates. For edgeR calls, a false discovery rate-adjusted p below 0.01 and a log2 fold-change threshold of 1 were applied. As an exploratory analysis of dynamics, PCA with hierarchical clustering was applied to max-normalized trajectories of the 1000 most abundant clonotypes. Each responding clone was given a CD4 or CD8 phenotype based on the CD4+ and CD8+ repertoires, which had been sequenced separately. TCRdb redid the processing of the public reads, applying fastp at Q25 and MiXCR, and retained in-frame beta chains. Every CDR3 protein is listed once, alongside the most common genes and DNA of its rows. The V and J calls come from TCRdb's annotation, not from the publication. This sample lists around 530,000 distinct CDR3 sequences; 20% to 25% were detected once. About 8.7% of the sample is taken by the ten largest.

In the germline V gene, CDR1 corresponds to SNHLY and CDR2 to FYNNEI. Deletion took 6 bases off V and 0 bases off J, with a span of 11 bases between the germline ends. The CDR3 runs 14 amino acids, cysteine and phenylalanine included. Solely the CDR3 DNA is kept, with 42 bases framed from the first base. The data stem from a study of T-cell memory formation after mild COVID-19 (dated by TCRdb to the early 2020s). Regarding the research as a whole: Most TCR sequence clusters were specific to one of the two donors. Longitudinal TCRalpha and TCRbeta repertoire sequencing tracked T-cell clones expanding and contracting after mild COVID-19 in a couple of donors. The cohort was made up of two young adult volunteers, one female and one male, who were previously healthy. Overall study results and their limits: Contracting CD4+ clones turned up mainly in the CM and EM memory subsets, whereas EMRA was where CD8+ clones were enriched. The detection of some responding clones in pre-infection memory suggests that pre-existing cross-reactive memory T cells joined the SARS-CoV-2 response. The second-wave clones that peaked on day 37 were not confirmed to be SARS-CoV-2 specific. Only a couple of mild cases were covered by the study, and larger cohorts that include severe cases with pre-infection samples were considered necessary. Clones that contracted from day 15 to 85 showed balanced CD4/CD8 phenotypes, whereas a second wave of clones that expanded from day 15 to 37 leaned towards CD4+.

Ficoll-Paque density gradient centrifugation was used to isolate PBMCs. Sequencing was performed on PBMCs or a T cell subset sorted from them (not recorded which). The sequence derives from an adult woman who had mild COVID-19 (a few samples of this study predate the infection). The sample titles of this study are shuffled in the database, so cell type and time point are left out; the donor was told from shared clones. Here the chain combines TRBV2 and TRBJ1-1; too little of a D gene remains to name it. The DNA is TGTGCCAGCAGGGACGGGAGGGTGAACACTGAAGCTTTCTTT. This gives the protein CASRDGRVNTEAFF.